This is a list of T cell receptor beta chains from one sample in a study of identical twins. A single record per CDR3 protein comes from TCRdb applying MiXCR to the 5' RACE reads. The sample lists 450,000 to 500,000 distinct CDR3 sequences, 14% occurring once. The data were also submitted as part of a second study, on yellow fever vaccine responses in identical twins.

The sample taken for sequencing was CD4+ T cells sorted from blood. These TCRs come from a woman between 18 and 30 years old in good health. The CDR3 runs from the conserved cysteine through the conserved F or W. The D gene is left open where the match is weak. Clone size appears in some rows only: once, few, many, or a class for an expanded clone.

v_gene: TRBV6-5; j_gene: TRBJ2-7; d_gene: .; abundance: .; CDR3aa: CASSYSSSSSYEQYF; CDR3nt: TGTGCCAGCAGTTACTCTTCCAGCTCTTCCTACGAGCAGTACTTC
v_gene: TRBV11-2; j_gene: TRBJ2-5; d_gene: TRBD2; abundance: many; CDR3aa: CASSSGLAGRETQYF; CDR3nt: TGTGCCAGCAGCTCGGGACTAGCGGGAAGAGAGACCCAGTACTTC
v_gene: TRBV12-3/TRBV12-4; j_gene: TRBJ2-1; d_gene: .; abundance: few; CDR3aa: CASRVNRVNNEQFF; CDR3nt: TGTGCCAGCAGAGTAAACAGGGTAAACAATGAGCAGTTCTTC
v_gene: TRBV5-1; j_gene: TRBJ2-3; d_gene: .; abundance: many; CDR3aa: CASSLPLVRSSSTDTQYF; CDR3nt: TGCGCCAGCAGCTTGCCTTTGGTCAGATCCTCTAGCACAGATACGCAGTATTTT
v_gene: TRBV5-4; j_gene: TRBJ2-2; d_gene: TRBD2; abundance: .; CDR3aa: CASSWLAGSTGELFF; CDR3nt: TGTGCCAGCAGCTGGCTAGCGGGGTCGACCGGGGAGCTGTTTTTT
v_gene: TRBV2; j_gene: TRBJ2-2; d_gene: .; abundance: .; CDR3aa: CASSDSRVGELFF; CDR3nt: TGTGCCAGCAGTGATAGCCGGGTCGGGGAGCTGTTTTTT
v_gene: TRBV20-1; j_gene: TRBJ2-3; d_gene: TRBD2; abundance: few; CDR3aa: CSAAGRGGTDTQYF; CDR3nt: TGCAGTGCAGCTGGGCGGGGGGGCACAGATACGCAGTATTTT
v_gene: TRBV5-6; j_gene: TRBJ2-7; d_gene: .; abundance: .; CDR3aa: CASATGFLCYEQYF; CDR3nt: TGTGCCAGCGCCACAGGGTTCCTCTGCTACGAGCAGTACTTC
v_gene: TRBV29-1; j_gene: TRBJ1-4; d_gene: .; abundance: .; CDR3aa: CSVEDAQAAGSEKLFF; CDR3nt: TGCAGCGTTGAAGACGCCCAGGCGGCAGGGAGTGAAAAACTGTTTTTT
v_gene: TRBV12-3/TRBV12-4; j_gene: TRBJ2-3; d_gene: TRBD2; abundance: few; CDR3aa: CASSHGGAPDTQYF; CDR3nt: TGTGCCAGCAGTCACGGGGGGGCCCCAGATACGCAGTATTTT
v_gene: TRBV28; j_gene: TRBJ2-7; d_gene: TRBD1; abundance: once; CDR3aa: CASSTSGQGYYEQYF; CDR3nt: TGTGCCAGCAGTACCTCGGGACAGGGTTATTACGAGCAGTACTTC
v_gene: TRBV11-1; j_gene: TRBJ1-1; d_gene: .; abundance: few; CDR3aa: CASARQGVPGAGTEAFF; CDR3nt: TGTGCCAGCGCTCGCCAAGGCGTCCCGGGGGCTGGCACTGAAGCTTTCTTT
v_gene: TRBV20-1; j_gene: TRBJ2-1; d_gene: .; abundance: .; CDR3aa: CSAREGHWNEQFF; CDR3nt: TGCAGTGCTAGAGAAGGCCACTGGAATGAGCAGTTCTTC
v_gene: TRBV20-1; j_gene: TRBJ2-7; d_gene: TRBD1; abundance: few; CDR3aa: CSARATGFSYEQYF; CDR3nt: TGCAGTGCTAGAGCGACAGGGTTTTCCTACGAGCAGTACTTC
v_gene: TRBV15; j_gene: TRBJ2-1; d_gene: .; abundance: .; CDR3aa: CATSRDQGRIDLSYNEQFF; CDR3nt: TGTGCCACCAGCAGAGATCAGGGCAGAATCGACTTATCCTACAATGAGCAGTTCTTC
v_gene: TRBV5-6; j_gene: TRBJ2-7; d_gene: .; abundance: .; CDR3aa: CASSFRRGSYEQYF; CDR3nt: TGTGCCAGCAGCTTTCGGCGGGGATCCTACGAGCAGTACTTC
v_gene: TRBV20-1; j_gene: TRBJ2-7; d_gene: TRBD2; abundance: many; CDR3aa: CSAPGTSGYEQYF; CDR3nt: TGCAGTGCCCCCGGGACTAGCGGGTACGAGCAGTACTTC
v_gene: TRBV2; j_gene: TRBJ2-2; d_gene: TRBD2; abundance: .; CDR3aa: CASSIVAGGPGELIF; CDR3nt: TGTGCCAGCAGCATCGTAGCGGGGGGGCCCGGGGAGCTGATTTTT
v_gene: TRBV2; j_gene: TRBJ1-1; d_gene: TRBD1; abundance: .; CDR3aa: CASRYRTGSLITEAFF; CDR3nt: TGTGCCAGCAGGTACAGGACAGGTTCCCTGATCACTGAAGCTTTCTTT
v_gene: TRBV4-3; j_gene: TRBJ2-7; d_gene: .; abundance: .; CDR3aa: CASSQEGLVEQYF; CDR3nt: TGCGCCAGCAGCCAAGAGGGGCTAGTTGAGCAGTACTTC
v_gene: TRBV4-2; j_gene: TRBJ2-3; d_gene: .; abundance: .; CDR3aa: CASSQEEGSPGTQYF; CDR3nt: TGTGCCAGCAGCCAAGAAGAGGGGAGTCCCGGAACGCAGTATTTT
v_gene: TRBV6-1; j_gene: TRBJ2-1; d_gene: .; abundance: .; CDR3aa: CASSGSRSYNEQFF; CDR3nt: TGTGCCAGCAGCGGTAGTAGGTCCTACAATGAGCAGTTCTTC
v_gene: TRBV5-1; j_gene: TRBJ2-3; d_gene: .; abundance: few; CDR3aa: CASSTRTNTDTQYF; CDR3nt: TGCGCCAGCAGCACCCGGACTAACACAGATACGCAGTATTTT
v_gene: TRBV6-2/TRBV6-3; j_gene: TRBJ2-7; d_gene: .; abundance: .; CDR3aa: CASSFRDPQSGEQYF; CDR3nt: TGTGCCAGCAGTTTTCGGGACCCCCAGTCCGGCGAGCAGTACTTC
v_gene: TRBV29-1; j_gene: TRBJ1-2; d_gene: .; abundance: few; CDR3aa: CSARRGRLDGYTF; CDR3nt: TGCAGCGCCCGGAGAGGGAGGCTAGATGGCTACACCTTC
v_gene: TRBV23-1; j_gene: TRBJ2-3; d_gene: .; abundance: .; CDR3aa: CASSHPNAETARGGDTQYF; CDR3nt: TGCGCCAGCAGTCACCCGAATGCTGAGACAGCCCGGGGCGGAGATACGCAGTATTTT
v_gene: TRBV15; j_gene: TRBJ1-5; d_gene: TRBD1; abundance: .; CDR3aa: CATSRDMDRSNQPQHF; CDR3nt: TGTGCCACCAGCAGAGATATGGACAGGAGCAATCAGCCCCAGCATTTT
v_gene: TRBV3-1; j_gene: TRBJ1-4; d_gene: TRBD1; abundance: few; CDR3aa: CASSRSRQGVEKLFF; CDR3nt: TGTGCCAGCAGCCGGTCTCGACAGGGAGTCGAAAAACTGTTTTTT
v_gene: TRBV28; j_gene: TRBJ1-1; d_gene: .; abundance: .; CDR3aa: CASSYPRWNTEAFF; CDR3nt: TGTGCCAGCAGTTACCCCCGATGGAACACTGAAGCTTTCTTT
v_gene: TRBV5-1; j_gene: TRBJ1-3; d_gene: .; abundance: .; CDR3aa: CASSLDPRAGNTIYF; CDR3nt: TGCGCCAGCAGCTTGGATCCCAGGGCTGGAAACACCATATATTTT
v_gene: TRBV7-2; j_gene: TRBJ2-3; d_gene: .; abundance: .; CDR3aa: CASSLSGLTTDTQYF; CDR3nt: TGTGCCAGCAGCTTGTCGGGTCTAACCACAGATACGCAGTATTTT
v_gene: TRBV5-1; j_gene: TRBJ2-1; d_gene: .; abundance: few; CDR3aa: CASSLARADEQFF; CDR3nt: TGCGCCAGCAGCTTGGCCCGGGCAGATGAGCAGTTCTTC
v_gene: TRBV11-2; j_gene: TRBJ2-3; d_gene: .; abundance: .; CDR3aa: CASSLGHSAQGTDTQYF; CDR3nt: TGTGCCAGCAGCTTGGGTCACTCAGCGCAGGGCACAGATACGCAGTATTTT
v_gene: TRBV20-1; j_gene: TRBJ1-2; d_gene: .; abundance: many; CDR3aa: CSARVVDRSPANYGYTF; CDR3nt: TGCAGTGCTAGAGTGGTAGACAGATCCCCAGCTAACTATGGCTACACCTTC
v_gene: TRBV28; j_gene: TRBJ1-4; d_gene: .; abundance: .; CDR3aa: CASSLDSSATNEKLFF; CDR3nt: TGTGCCAGCAGTTTAGACAGTTCTGCAACTAATGAAAAACTGTTTTTT
v_gene: TRBV10-2; j_gene: TRBJ2-3; d_gene: .; abundance: .; CDR3aa: CASSESVGDTQYF; CDR3nt: TGCGCCAGCAGTGAGTCGGTGGGGGATACGCAGTATTTT
v_gene: TRBV20-1; j_gene: TRBJ2-7; d_gene: TRBD2; abundance: .; CDR3aa: CSAPEGRGVEQYF; CDR3nt: TGCAGTGCACCGGAGGGCCGGGGGGTCGAGCAGTACTTC